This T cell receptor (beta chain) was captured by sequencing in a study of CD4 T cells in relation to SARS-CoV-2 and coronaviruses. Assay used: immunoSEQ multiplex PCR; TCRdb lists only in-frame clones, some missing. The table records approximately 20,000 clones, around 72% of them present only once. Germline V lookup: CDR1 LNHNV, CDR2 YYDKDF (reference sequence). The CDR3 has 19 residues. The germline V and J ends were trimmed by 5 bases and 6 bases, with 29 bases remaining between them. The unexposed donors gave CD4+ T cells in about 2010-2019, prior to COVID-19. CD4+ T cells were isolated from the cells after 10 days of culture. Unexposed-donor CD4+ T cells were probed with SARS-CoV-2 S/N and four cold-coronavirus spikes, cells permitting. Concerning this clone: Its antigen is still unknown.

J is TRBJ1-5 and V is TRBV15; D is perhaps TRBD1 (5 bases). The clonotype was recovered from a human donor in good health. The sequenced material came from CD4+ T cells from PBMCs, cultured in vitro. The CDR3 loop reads CATSGKPSGGRGLGQPQHF. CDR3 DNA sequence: TGTGCCACCAGCGGGAAACCATCAGGAGGACGGGGGTTAGGTCAGCCCCAGCATTTT.